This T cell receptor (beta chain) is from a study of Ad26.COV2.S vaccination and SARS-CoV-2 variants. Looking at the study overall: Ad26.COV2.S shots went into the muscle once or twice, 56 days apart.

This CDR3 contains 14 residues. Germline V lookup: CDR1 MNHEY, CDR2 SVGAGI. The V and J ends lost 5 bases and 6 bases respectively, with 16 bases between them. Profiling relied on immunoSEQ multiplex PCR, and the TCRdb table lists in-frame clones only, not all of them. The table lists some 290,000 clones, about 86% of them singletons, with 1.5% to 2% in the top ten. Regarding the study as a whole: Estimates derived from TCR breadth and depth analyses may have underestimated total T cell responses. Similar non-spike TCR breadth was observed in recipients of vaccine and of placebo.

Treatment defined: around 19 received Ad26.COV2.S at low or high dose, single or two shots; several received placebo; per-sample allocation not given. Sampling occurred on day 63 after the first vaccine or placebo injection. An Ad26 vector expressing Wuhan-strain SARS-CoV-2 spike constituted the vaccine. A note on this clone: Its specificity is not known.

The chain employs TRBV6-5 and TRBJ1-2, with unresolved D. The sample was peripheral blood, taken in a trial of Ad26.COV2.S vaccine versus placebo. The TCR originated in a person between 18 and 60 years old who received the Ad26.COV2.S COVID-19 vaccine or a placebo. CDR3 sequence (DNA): TGTGCCAGCAGTCCAATCCAGTACAAGAATGGCTACACCTTC. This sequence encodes CASSPIQYKNGYTF.